This T cell receptor beta chain is from a study of shared clonotypes between healthy human individuals. There are 17 residues in the CDR3. V was clipped by 3 bases and J by 2 bases, with 17 bases between them. Germline V gives CDR1 SGHVS, CDR2 FNYEAQ. Only CD45RO-negative cells positively selected for CCR7 counted as naive CD8 cells, so terminally differentiated effector memory CD45RA+ cells were excluded. Study donors comprised healthy, HIV-negative adults devoid of recent acute infection or vaccination. Findings and limits, study-wide: An anticipated effect of sequencing depth on clonotype sharing among donors was recognized. Sharing across four donors was highest in naive CD4 (approximately 5%) and lowest in memory CD8 (0.4%).

Clones were read by immunoSEQ multiplex PCR, and TCRdb kept only the in-frame ones, dropping some. The sample comprises some 800,000 clones, roughly 92% of which are singletons, and around 24% rests with the top ten. Remarks on this clone: Its matching antigen is unknown.

Input material: naive CD8+ T cells sorted from blood. V and J are TRBV7-6 and TRBJ2-1, with D possibly being TRBD2 (6 bases). The sequence was collected from a man aged 25-45 years in good health. The DNA for the CDR3 is TGTGCCAGCAGCTTTAGTTCTAGGGGACTGACCTACAATGAGCAGTTCTTC. Amino acids: CASSFSSRGLTYNEQFF.